The 7 T cell receptor beta chains given below trace back to one sample, sequenced in a study of blood T cell repertoires in COVID-19. Using immunoSEQ multiplex PCR, the repertoire was profiled, and TCRdb retains in-frame clones only, with some absent. In the table there are roughly 76,000 clones, roughly 85% of which are singletons. The source material was peripheral blood. These TCRs come from a man younger than 45 with acute or convalescent COVID-19.

The V and J genes are TRBV9 and TRBJ2-1; D not certain. Germline V gives CDR1 SGDLS, CDR2 YYNGEE. Trimming stripped 0 bases from V and 1 base from J, with 14 bases between. The CDR3 is made up of 17 amino acids. The CDR3 coding sequence is TGTGCCAGCAGCGTAGACCCTCTGTCGCGGTCCTACAATGAGCAGTTCTTC. Amino acids: CASSVDPLSRSYNEQFF.

As DNA, the CDR3 is TGTGCCAGCAGCGGGACGACAGGGGGCTATGGCTACACCTTC. Encoded protein: CASSGTTGGYGYTF. The chain joins TRBV9 to TRBJ1-2, with 9 bases identical to TRBD1. The germline gives CDR1 SGDLS, CDR2 YYNGEE. V lost 3 bases and J lost 4; bases outside the gene matches: 4. This CDR3 region has 14 residues.

The chain joins TRBV18 to TRBJ1-1, with a possible D match to TRBD1 (5 bases). The CDR3 spans 14 residues. Germline CDR1 reads KGHSH; CDR2 reads LQKENI. V was trimmed by 6 bases and J by 0 bases, leaving 11 bases between them. This CDR3 is CASSSGGLNTEAFF. DNA for the CDR3: TGTGCCAGCTCCTCGGGGGGATTGAACACTGAAGCTTTCTTT.

DNA of the CDR3: TGTGCCAGCAGTTCCCCAGGGGGCAACTACAATGAGCAGTTCTTC. Translated: CASSSPGGNYNEQFF. J is TRBJ2-1 and V is TRBV27; 8 bases are shared with TRBD1. Germline V gene data show CDR1 as MNHEY and CDR2 as SMNVEV (reference sequence). After removal of 4 bases from V and 3 bases from J, the junction contained 5 bases not matched to a gene. The CDR3 covers 15 residues.

V is TRBV6-1 and J is TRBJ1-1; 7 bases fit TRBD1. Germline values: CDR1 MNHNS, CDR2 SASEGT. CDR3 length equals 16 residues. Trimming took 2 bases from V and 4 from J; bases not matched to a gene: 10. The CDR3 region is CASSENPRGKATEAFF. The CDR3 coding sequence is TGTGCCAGCAGTGAAAACCCCAGGGGGAAGGCCACTGAAGCTTTCTTT.

A single count supports this clone. This sequence joins TRBV7-8 and TRBJ2-2, with TRBD1 as a possible D gene (6 bases). Trimming left V 0 bases short and J 5 bases short, with 13 bases between. Germline V lookup: CDR1 SGHVS, CDR2 FQNEAQ. The CDR3 spans 16 residues. CDR3 nucleotide sequence: TGTGCCAGCAGCTTAGCGGGGGCAATAGGAACCGGGGAGCTGTTTTTT. This translates into CASSLAGAIGTGELFF.

The genes are TRBV27 and TRBJ2-1; 7 bases fit TRBD2. CDR3 length: 16 residues. Germline CDR1 reads MNHEY; CDR2 reads SMNVEV (reference sequence). The trim removed 5 bases at V and 3 bases at J, leaving 10 bases unmatched. The CDR3 nucleotides read TGTGCCAGCAGTCGAGGGGAGGGGAGGAACTACAATGAGCAGTTCTTC. The encoded protein is CASSRGEGRNYNEQFF.